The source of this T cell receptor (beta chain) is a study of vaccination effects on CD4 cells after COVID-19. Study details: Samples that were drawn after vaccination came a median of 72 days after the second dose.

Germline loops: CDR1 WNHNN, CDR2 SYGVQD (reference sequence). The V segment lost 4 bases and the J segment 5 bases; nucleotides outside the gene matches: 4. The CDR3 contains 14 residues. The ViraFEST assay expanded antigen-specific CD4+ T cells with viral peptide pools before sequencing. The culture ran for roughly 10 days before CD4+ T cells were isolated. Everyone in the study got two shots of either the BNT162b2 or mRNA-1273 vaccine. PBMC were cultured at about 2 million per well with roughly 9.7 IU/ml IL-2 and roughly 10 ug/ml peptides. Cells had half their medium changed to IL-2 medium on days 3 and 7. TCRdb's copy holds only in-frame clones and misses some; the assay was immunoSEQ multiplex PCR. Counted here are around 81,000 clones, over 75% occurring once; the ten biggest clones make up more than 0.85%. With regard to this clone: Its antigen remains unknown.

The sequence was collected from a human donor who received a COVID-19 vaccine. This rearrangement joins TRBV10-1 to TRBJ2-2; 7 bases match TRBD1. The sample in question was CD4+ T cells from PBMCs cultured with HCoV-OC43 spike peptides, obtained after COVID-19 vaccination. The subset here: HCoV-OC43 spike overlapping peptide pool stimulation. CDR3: CASSGTGETGELFF. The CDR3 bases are TGCGCCAGCAGTGGAACAGGGGAGACCGGGGAGCTGTTTTTT.